The 19 T cell receptor beta chains below were found in one sample sequenced in a study of cytomegalovirus exposure and HLA in healthy donors. The PCR employed 60 Vbeta primers together with 13 Jbeta primers. Sequencing was performed with immunoSEQ multiplex PCR; in TCRdb, only in-frame clones are kept and a portion is missing. The table has roughly 140,000 clones, under 85% seen once. The sample taken for sequencing was PBMCs. The receptor source for this set is a woman aged 40 to 50 in good health and CMV-seropositive.

This chain links TRBV13 with TRBJ1-2; TRBD1 agrees at 10 bases. The CDR3 is 14 residues long. The V gene's germline CDR1 is PRHDT and CDR2 FYEKMQ (reference sequence). V shed 5 bases and J 2 bases; nucleotides not matched to a gene: 2. In DNA form, the CDR3 reads TGTGCCAGCAGCATGACAGGGGGCAACTATGGCTACACCTTC. This encodes CASSMTGGNYGYTF.

The chain recombines TRBV6-1 with TRBJ2-7; the D gene is possibly TRBD2 (6 bases). Germline V gene data show CDR1 as MNHNS and CDR2 as SASEGT. Trimming stripped 8 bases from V and 5 bases from J, with 7 bases between. The CDR3 totals 10 residues. The CDR3 sequence is CASGGDEQYF. Here the CDR3 DNA reads TGTGCCAGCGGCGGGGACGAGCAGTACTTC.

V usage is TRBV6-6 and J usage is TRBJ2-7; D possibly corresponds to TRBD2 (5 bases). The CDR3 has 12 residues. The V end was cut by 6 bases, the J end by 0 bases, with 6 bases between. Germline assignment: CDR1 MNHNY and CDR2 SVGAGI (reference sequence). CDR3 protein: CASSTSSYEQYF. DNA of the CDR3: TGTGCCAGCAGCACTAGCTCCTACGAGCAGTACTTC.

This rearrangement joins TRBV19 to TRBJ1-5; possible D gene TRBD1, 5 bases. Germline CDR1 is LNHDA and CDR2 is SQIVND (reference sequence). This CDR3 comprises 13 residues. V gave up 5 bases and J gave up 7 bases, with 12 bases separating them. The CDR3 bases are TGTGCCAGTAGTCTTCAGGGTTGGCAGCCCCAGCATTTT. Amino acids: CASSLQGWQPQHF. The complete variable domain, with remaining parts taken from reference TRBV19 and TRBJ1-5, reads DGGITQSPKYLFRKEGQNVTLSCEQNLNHDAMYWYRQDPGQGLRLIYYSQIVNDFQKGDIAEGYSVSREKKESFPLTVTSAQKNPTAFYLCASSLQGWQPQHFGDGTRLSIL.

The rearrangement uses TRBV6-4 and TRBJ2-7; TRBD2 matches at 10 bases. The CDR3 runs to 14 residues. Germline V CDR1 and CDR2: MRHNA, SNTAGT. V lost 10 bases to trimming and J lost 2 bases; unmatched junction nucleotides: 8. CDR3 residues: CATLAGGSPYEQYF. As DNA, the CDR3 is TGTGCCACCTTAGCGGGGGGTTCCCCCTACGAGCAGTACTTC.

The rearrangement links TRBV10-3 to TRBJ2-7, with a possible D match to TRBD2 (5 bases). This CDR3 spans 15 amino acids. The V gene lost 4 bases and the J gene lost 1 base, with 14 bases spanning the gap. Germline lookup yields CDR1 ENHRY and CDR2 SYGVKD. The DNA of the CDR3 is TGTGCCATCAGTGGAGGTCAGCGGTGGTCCTACGAGCAGTACTTC. This sequence encodes CAISGGQRWSYEQYF.

The rearrangement joins TRBV7-6 to TRBJ1-4; D gene unclear. Trimming left V 1 base short and J 3 bases short, with 12 bases between. The CDR3 runs to 16 residues. Germline V gene lookup returns CDR1 SGHVS and CDR2 FNYEAQ. CDR3 in amino acids: CASSLGGSVANEKLFF. The DNA of the CDR3 is TGTGCCAGCAGCTTAGGAGGGTCCGTGGCTAATGAAAAACTGTTTTTT.

This clone was seen only once. The genes are TRBV6-1 and TRBJ1-2; D gene unclear. From germline, CDR1 is MNHNS and CDR2 SASEGT. The V end was cut by 5 bases, the J end by 4 bases, with 11 bases between. The CDR3 covers 13 residues. The CDR3 region is CASSRSEAYGYTF. Here the CDR3 DNA reads TGTGCCAGCAGTCGGAGCGAAGCCTATGGCTACACCTTC.

The chain recombines TRBV11-2 with TRBJ2-1, with D hard to call. The CDR3 extends over 13 amino acids. V was trimmed by 1 base and J by 6 bases, leaving 7 bases between them. Germline V gene lookup returns CDR1 SGHAT and CDR2 FQNNGV. As DNA, the CDR3 is TGTGCCAGCAGCTTAGGACTGGTCAATGAGCAGTTCTTC. This gives the protein CASSLGLVNEQFF.

The gene calls are TRBV5-4 and TRBJ2-5; TRBD2 agrees at 10 bases. The CDR3 totals 16 residues. J lost 2 bases, V lost 6 bases, and 10 bases had no gene match. Germline loops: CDR1 SGHNT, CDR2 YYREEE (reference sequence). The CDR3 DNA follows: TGTGCCAGCAAAAAGAGCGGGGGGGCGTCACAAGAGACCCAGTACTTC. Its protein product is CASKKSGGASQETQYF.

Only one count was recorded for this clone. V and J are TRBV29-1 and TRBJ1-2; possibly TRBD1 for D (5 bases). In germline, CDR1 is SQVTM, CDR2 ANQGSEA. Trimming pared 5 bases from V and 11 bases from J, leaving 15 bases between. This CDR3 contains 11 residues. The CDR3 DNA reads as TGCAGCGTTCTTGGGGCCGTCGGTTACACCTTC. This translates into CSVLGAVGYTF.

This chain joins TRBV5-4 and TRBJ2-3; 13 bases map to TRBD2. This CDR3 has 15 residues. Looked up from germline, CDR1 is SGHNT and CDR2 is YYREEE (reference sequence). Trimming at V came to 3 bases and at J to 5 bases, leaving 3 bases not matched to a gene. CDR3 nucleotides: TGTGCCAGCAGCTCGAGACTAGCGGGGGGAGATACGCAGTATTTT. Translating gives CASSSRLAGGDTQYF.

This chain connects TRBV6-1 to TRBJ2-3, with 8 bases aligning to TRBD2. Germline V lookup: CDR1 MNHNS, CDR2 SASEGT. The CDR3 sequence is 14 residues long. Germline trimming cut 6 bases from V and 3 bases from J; bases unmatched to any gene: 5. The chain's CDR3 is CASSYSGGTDTQYF. CDR3 DNA: TGTGCCAGCAGCTACAGCGGGGGTACAGATACGCAGTATTTT.

The chain couples TRBV6-5 to TRBJ2-5; 7 positions match TRBD2. TRBJ2-7 matches the DNA end more closely, so the J call is doubtful. CDR3 length: 13 amino acids. Germline lookup yields CDR1 MNHEY and CDR2 SVGAGI. The CDR3 loop is CASSYGEGREQYF. CDR3 DNA: TGTGCCAGCAGTTACGGGGAGGGACGCGAGCAGTACTTC.

The V and J genes are TRBV30 and TRBJ2-7; D gene unclear. The CDR3 is 12 residues long. Germline assignment: CDR1 GTSNPN and CDR2 SVGIG (reference sequence). Trimming cost V 5 bases and J 2 bases, with 10 bases left between them. The CDR3 DNA sequence: TGTGCCTGGGCGAAAACAGCCTACGAGCAGTACTTC. As protein: CAWAKTAYEQYF.

The chain is built from TRBV10-3 and TRBJ2-7; 9 positions agree with TRBD2. Unmatched junction bases numbered 3, after V lost 3 bases and J lost 0 bases. Germline CDR1 and CDR2: ENHRY and SYGVKD. This CDR3 comprises 15 residues. CDR3 region: CAISDRGGVSYEQYF. CDR3 nucleotide sequence: TGTGCCATCAGTGATCGCGGGGGGGTCTCCTACGAGCAGTACTTC.

This sequence joins TRBV6-6 and TRBJ1-6; D is uncertain. The CDR3 covers 11 residues. From germline, CDR1 is MNHNY and CDR2 SVGAGI (reference sequence). Trimming took 6 bases from V and 7 from J, leaving 4 bases between them. The CDR3 region has the DNA TGTGCCAGCAGCGGGAATTCACCCCTCCACTTT. Amino acids: CASSGNSPLHF.

The genes are TRBV11-2 and TRBJ2-1; D not resolved. Germline CDR1 and CDR2: SGHAT and FQNNGV. The CDR3 runs to 12 residues. Trimming removed 0 bases from V and 9 bases from J, with 6 bases in between. The CDR3 here is CASSLEVAEQFF. CDR3 nucleotides: TGTGCCAGCAGCTTAGAGGTGGCTGAGCAGTTCTTC.

V is TRBV27 and J is TRBJ1-2; 8 bases agree with TRBD1. CDR1 is MNHEY, CDR2 SMNVEV, per germline (reference sequence). V trimming: 6 bases; J trimming: 4 bases; junction bases outside the gene matches: 7. The CDR3 has 14 amino acids. The CDR3, as DNA: TGTGCCAGCAGCTTGGACAGGGTTGGCTATGGCTACACCTTC. Translation: CASSLDRVGYGYTF.